These 29 T cell receptor beta chains came from one sample sequenced in a study of CD8 T cells in Susac syndrome. cDNA came from about 0.46 to 1 ug RNA primed by random hexamers. TCRdb re-derived calls from the immunoSEQ multiplex PCR reads in MiXCR, one entry per CDR3 protein. The sample has roughly 200,000 distinct CDR3 sequences, less than 95% seen once. Source material: CD4+ T cells from PBMCs. These receptors were taken from a human donor in good health.

On this clonotype itself: A read error is likely, as this CDR3 ends without the conserved phenylalanine or tryptophan. The rearrangement links TRBV4-2 to TRBJ2-2; TRBD2 aligns across 11 bases. Trimming at V came to 4 bases and at J to 5 bases, leaving 9 bases not matched to a gene. The CDR3 is 17 residues long. Germline assignment: CDR1 LGHNA and CDR2 YNFKEQ. CDR3 amino acids: CASSRAGTSGTTGELFL. The DNA of the CDR3 is TGTGCCAGCAGCCGCGCCGGGACTAGCGGAACGACCGGGGAGCTGTTTCTT.

The chain has TRBV20-1 and TRBJ2-3, with TRBD2 matching 8 bases. Per the germline V gene, CDR1 is DFQATT and CDR2 is SNEGSKA (reference sequence). The junction had 5 bases not matched to a gene; V was cut back by 3 bases and J by 0 bases. There are 15 residues in the CDR3. The CDR3 DNA is TGCAGTGCTAGGCGGGAGGCGGCTAGCACAGATACGCAGTATTTT. As protein: CSARREAASTDTQYF.

This chain links TRBV11-1 with TRBJ1-2; tentatively, D is TRBD1 (5 bases). The CDR3 has 14 residues. Trimming pared 3 bases from V and 5 bases from J, leaving 13 bases between. Germline CDR1 and CDR2: SGHAT and FQDESV (reference sequence). The CDR3 sequence: CASSFGTSAYGYTF. DNA for the CDR3: TGTGCCAGCAGCTTTGGGACGTCTGCTTATGGCTACACCTTC. Combining the CDR3 with reference TRBV11-1 and TRBJ1-2 gives the whole variable domain EAEVAQSPRYKITEKSQAVAFWCDPISGHATLYWYRQILGQGPELLVQFQDESVVDDSQLPKDRFSAERLKGVDSTLKIQPAELGDSAMYLCASSFGTSAYGYTFGSGTRLTVV.

The genes are TRBV20-1 and TRBJ2-5, with 10 bases identical to TRBD2. The CDR3 extends over 13 amino acids. Germline-derived CDR1 and CDR2 are DFQATT and SNEGSKA (reference sequence). V lost 2 bases to trimming and J lost 5 bases; unmatched junction nucleotides: 2. CDR3 protein: CSARTSGTETQYF. The CDR3 DNA follows: TGCAGTGCTAGAACTAGCGGGACTGAGACCCAGTACTTC.

The chain links TRBV5-1 to TRBJ1-1; D gene ambiguous. V was trimmed by 0 bases and J by 1 base, leaving 7 bases between them. The CDR3 spans 14 residues. Germline V gene data show CDR1 as SGHRS and CDR2 as YFSETQ. CDR3 bases: TGCGCCAGCAGCTTGGTGTCGGCGAACACTGAAGCTTTCTTT. Protein sequence: CASSLVSANTEAFF.

V and J are TRBV11-2 and TRBJ2-5; D possibly corresponds to TRBD2 (5 bases). This CDR3 spans 15 amino acids. Trimming shortened V by 1 base and J by 2 bases, and 11 bases separated the two germline ends. The germline gives CDR1 SGHAT, CDR2 FQNNGV. CDR3: CASSLARTPQETQYF. The CDR3 DNA is TGTGCCAGCAGCTTAGCTCGGACTCCTCAAGAGACCCAGTACTTC.

The chain has TRBV29-1 and TRBJ1-2; D gene ambiguous. Germline CDR1 and CDR2: SQVTM and ANQGSEA. The V end lost 5 bases, the J end lost 5 bases, and 15 bases lay between the germline ends. This CDR3 is 13 amino acids long. The CDR3 DNA is TGCAGCGTTCTGACACCTACGGCATATGGCTACACCTTC. It is translated as CSVLTPTAYGYTF.

The chain has TRBV20-1 and TRBJ2-1; perhaps TRBD1 as D (6 bases). The V gene lost 2 bases and the J gene lost 0 bases, with 11 bases spanning the gap. The CDR3 runs to 15 residues. Germline lookup yields CDR1 DFQATT and CDR2 SNEGSKA (reference sequence). As DNA, the CDR3 is TGCAGTGCTAGATCACAGGGTCGCTCCTACAATGAGCAGTTCTTC. It translates to CSARSQGRSYNEQFF.

The V call is TRBV20-1, the J call TRBJ2-1; D remains ambiguous. Germline CDR1 DFQATT, CDR2 SNEGSKA (reference sequence). V was trimmed by 0 bases and J by 4 bases, leaving 13 bases between them. CDR3 length: 15 residues. CDR3 residues: CSARDLPARYNEQFF. The CDR3 nucleotides read TGCAGTGCTAGAGATCTCCCCGCTAGGTACAATGAGCAGTTCTTC.

This chain joins TRBV5-5 and TRBJ2-5; TRBD1 matches at 12 bases. Germline V gene sequence: CDR1 SGHKS, CDR2 YYEKEE (reference sequence). V lost 6 bases to trimming and J lost 4 bases; unmatched junction nucleotides: 10. This CDR3 has 16 amino acids. The CDR3 coding sequence is TGTGCCAGCACCCTGGCTGGGACAGGGGGCTTAGAGACCCAGTACTTC. Translated, it gives CASTLAGTGGLETQYF.

V is TRBV13 and J is TRBJ2-1; no firm D call. V was shortened by 5 bases and J by 5 bases, with 19 bases between the two germline ends. The germline CDR1 and CDR2 sequences are PRHDT and FYEKMQ (reference sequence). This CDR3 is 16 amino acids long. The CDR3 spells CASSPAVTGSHNEQFF. The CDR3 DNA sequence: TGTGCCAGCAGCCCGGCGGTGACGGGCTCACACAATGAGCAGTTCTTC.

The J gene is TRBJ2-1, the V gene TRBV15, with 11 positions matching TRBD2. J lost 3 bases, V lost 1 base, and 2 bases had no gene match. The CDR3 has 16 residues. Germline CDR1 LNHNV, CDR2 YYDKDF (reference sequence). The CDR3 is CATSRATSGGYNEQFF. The CDR3 DNA reads TGTGCCACCAGCAGAGCAACTAGCGGGGGCTACAATGAGCAGTTCTTC.

V is TRBV28 and J is TRBJ1-5; perhaps TRBD1 as D (5 bases). The CDR3 has 15 amino acids. The germline V gene has CDR1 MDHEN and CDR2 SYDVKM. Between the trimmed V and J ends, which lost 2 bases and 7 bases, there was a span of 15 bases. The CDR3 DNA is TGTGCCAGCAGTTTAATTTCCCCAGGGCACCAGCCCCAGCATTTT. This translates into CASSLISPGHQPQHF.

This chain links TRBV20-1 with TRBJ2-1; 7 bases are shared with TRBD2. Germline V gene data show CDR1 as DFQATT and CDR2 as SNEGSKA (reference sequence). V gave up 0 bases and J gave up 5 bases; unmatched junction bases: 7. The CDR3 consists of 15 residues. In DNA form, the CDR3 reads TGCAGTGCTAGAGACCCAGCGGGATTCAACAATGAGCAGTTCTTC. The encoded protein is CSARDPAGFNNEQFF.

V gene TRBV28 combines with J gene TRBJ1-1; D uncertain. Germline CDR1 is MDHEN and CDR2 is SYDVKM. Trimming took off 7 bases at V and 1 base at J, with 7 bases between the two ends. The CDR3 has 12 residues. The CDR3 reads CASIAGNTEAFF. In DNA form, the CDR3 reads TGTGCCAGCATCGCGGGGAACACTGAAGCTTTCTTT.

This clonotype came up once. This chain links TRBV24-1 with TRBJ2-5; D tentatively reads TRBD1 or TRBD2 (5 bases each). CDR3 size: 15 residues. CDR1 KGHDR and CDR2 SFDVKD come from the germline V gene. The germline V and J ends were trimmed by 4 bases and 5 bases, with 16 bases remaining between them. CDR3 loop: CATSDVTPRGETQYF. The CDR3, as DNA: TGTGCCACCAGTGACGTCACACCGAGGGGCGAGACCCAGTACTTC.

The chain employs TRBV7-2 and TRBJ2-7, with D unresolved. The germline V gene has CDR1 SGHTA and CDR2 FQGNSA. Trimming cost V 2 bases and J 2 bases, with 7 bases left between them. This CDR3 is built from 13 residues. The DNA for the CDR3 is TGTGCCAGCAGCTTACCAGGTCCCTACGAGCAGTACTTC. This gives the protein CASSLPGPYEQYF.

This sequence joins TRBV20-1 and TRBJ2-4; D may be TRBD1 or TRBD2 (5 bases each). Germline V gene data show CDR1 as DFQATT and CDR2 as SNEGSKA (reference sequence). V was pared by 0 bases and J by 2 bases, with 11 bases between. The CDR3 extends over 15 amino acids. CDR3 sequence: CSARDHGASKNIQYF. The CDR3 region has the DNA TGCAGTGCTAGAGATCACGGGGCGTCCAAAAACATTCAGTACTTC.

The chain is built from TRBV2 and TRBJ2-3; a weak D match, TRBD2 (6 bases). Germline V gene lookup returns CDR1 SNHLY and CDR2 FYNNEI. The V and J ends lost 2 bases and 1 base respectively, with 13 bases between them. The CDR3 is 16 amino acids. The CDR3 DNA follows: TGTGCCAGCAGTGAATTAGGAGGGCCGGGCACAGATACGCAGTATTTT. Translating gives CASSELGGPGTDTQYF.

The V call is TRBV3-1, the J call TRBJ2-7; D uncertain. CDR1 and CDR2 from the germline V gene are LGHDT and YNNKEL (reference sequence). The CDR3 is 15 residues long. Trimming removed 6 bases at V and 0 bases at J, with 15 bases between. CDR3 protein: CASSRYWRSSYEQYF. The CDR3 DNA sequence: TGTGCCAGCAGTCGTTACTGGCGTAGCTCCTACGAGCAGTACTTC.

The rearrangement joins TRBV7-2 to TRBJ2-7, with a possible D match to TRBD2 (5 bases). The CDR3 is 14 residues long. The ends were cut back, 4 bases at V and 7 bases at J, with 17 bases in the middle. The V gene's germline CDR1 is SGHTA and CDR2 FQGNSA. CDR3 nucleotides: TGTGCCAGCAGCTCGATGGCGGGCCGTCGAGAGCAGTACTTC. Residues: CASSSMAGRREQYF. The full variable domain, completed using reference TRBV7-2 and TRBJ2-7, is GAGVSQSPSNKVTEKGKDVELRCDPISGHTALYWYRQSLGQGLEFLIYFQGNSAPDKSGLPSDRFSAERTGGSVSTLTIQRTQQEDSAVYLCASSSMAGRREQYFGPGTRLTVT.

In DNA form, the CDR3 reads TGTGCCTGCTTAGGAGTTGGGCCAGATACGCAGTATTTT. This codes for CACLGVGPDTQYF. V usage is TRBV30 and J usage is TRBJ2-3, with no clear D. Germline CDR1 is GTSNPN and CDR2 is SVGIG (reference sequence). V shed 6 bases and J shed 4 bases, with 14 bases lying between them. The CDR3 runs to 13 residues.

The chain combines TRBV28 with TRBJ2-2; possibly TRBD1 for D (6 bases). V lost 5 bases and J lost 4, with 14 bases in between. This CDR3 has 15 residues. The germline V gene has CDR1 MDHEN and CDR2 SYDVKM. CDR3 coding DNA: TGTGCCAGCAGTCCCCGGACAGTTTCCACCGGGGAGCTGTTTTTT. Its translation is CASSPRTVSTGELFF. The full variable domain, in which reference TRBV28 and TRBJ2-2 provide the parts outside the CDR3, is DVKVTQSSRYLVKRTGEKVFLECVQDMDHENMFWYRQDPGLGLRLIYFSYDVKMKEKGDIPEGYSVSREKKERFSLILESASTNQTSMYLCASSPRTVSTGELFFGEGSRLTVL.

The rearrangement links TRBV7-2 to TRBJ1-5; D not resolved. Germline CDR1 is SGHTA and CDR2 is FQGNSA. This CDR3 is built from 15 residues. Trimming stripped 1 base from V and 11 bases from J, with 18 bases between. The CDR3 DNA reads as TGTGCCAGCAGCTTAGGAGGACGGATTGAATCATCCCAGCATTTT. It codes for CASSLGGRIESSQHF.

Only one count was recorded for this clonotype. The CDR3 here is CSVRQGAWGYTF. Written as DNA, the CDR3 is TGCAGCGTGAGACAGGGGGCGTGGGGCTACACCTTC. This chain connects TRBV29-1 to TRBJ1-2; TRBD1 agrees at 10 bases. The CDR3 length is 12 residues. The J segment lost 8 bases and the V segment lost 6 bases, leaving 6 bases of the junction unmatched. CDR1 and CDR2 from the germline V gene are SQVTM and ANQGSEA.

V and J are TRBV30 and TRBJ2-2; 7 positions agree with TRBD1. J gave up 4 bases and V 6 bases, and 8 bases lay outside the gene matches. This CDR3 is 14 amino acids long. Per the germline V gene, CDR1 is GTSNPN and CDR2 is SVGIG (reference sequence). Here the CDR3 DNA reads TGTGCCTGCCCCGTGGGACAGCTCACCGGGGAGCTGTTTTTT. Its translation: CACPVGQLTGELFF. Using reference TRBV30 and TRBJ2-2 for the parts outside the CDR3, the full variable domain is SQTIHQWPATLVQPVGSPLSLECTVEGTSNPNLYWYRQAAGRGLQLLFYSVGIGQISSEVPQNLSASRPQDRQFILSSKKLLLSDSGFYLCACPVGQLTGELFFGEGSRLTVL.

In DNA, the CDR3 is TGTGCCAGCAGCGCCCCCCCTAGCGGGAAGGCGGAGACCCAGTACTTC. This sequence encodes CASSAPPSGKAETQYF. The chain is built from TRBV7-8 and TRBJ2-5, with TRBD2 matching over 9 bases. Per the germline V gene, CDR1 is SGHVS and CDR2 is FQNEAQ. V gave up 5 bases and J gave up 5 bases; unmatched junction bases: 12. This CDR3 is 16 amino acids long.

The V gene is TRBV30, the J gene TRBJ2-4; the D is unclear. This CDR3 spans 11 amino acids. With 2 bases removed from V and 4 bases from J, the gap between germline ends came to 3 bases. Germline CDR1 GTSNPN, CDR2 SVGIG (reference sequence). The CDR3 region has the DNA TGTGCCTGGAGTTCGAAAAACATTCAGTACTTC. It codes for CAWSSKNIQYF. The full variable domain, its missing parts supplied by reference TRBV30 and TRBJ2-4, is SQTIHQWPATLVQPVGSPLSLECTVEGTSNPNLYWYRQAAGRGLQLLFYSVGIGQISSEVPQNLSASRPQDRQFILSSKKLLLSDSGFYLCAWSSKNIQYFGAGTRLSVL.

This clonotype was counted only a few times. The V gene is TRBV4-1, the J gene TRBJ2-5; 7 nucleotides match TRBD2. The germline gives CDR1 MGHRA, CDR2 YSYEKL. Trimming took 8 bases from V and 5 from J; bases not matched to a gene: 8. The CDR3 length is 13 residues. The CDR3 region is CASAGGFRETQYF. The DNA for the CDR3 is TGCGCCAGCGCCGGGGGGTTTCGGGAGACCCAGTACTTC.